The 27 T cell receptor beta chains presented below share a single source sample, sequenced in a study of blood T cell repertoires in COVID-19. TCRdb keeps only in-frame clones here, not all; method: immunoSEQ multiplex PCR. The sample carries more than 250,000 clones, around 86% recorded once. Source material: PBMCs or T cells enriched from blood (not recorded which). The receptors derive from a woman aged 18-29 years who had recovered from COVID-19.

There are a few counts of this clone. The chain employs TRBV13 and TRBJ2-7; a possible D gene is TRBD1 (5 bases). The CDR3 is 12 amino acids. Trimming removed 0 bases at V and 6 bases at J, with 6 bases between. Germline loops: CDR1 PRHDT, CDR2 FYEKMQ (reference sequence). The DNA for the CDR3 is TGTGCCAGCAGCTTAGGCCAGGGCGAGCAGTACTTC. It codes for CASSLGQGEQYF.

This chain connects TRBV18 to TRBJ2-7, with D hard to call. Germline values: CDR1 KGHSH, CDR2 LQKENI. Trimming removed 3 bases from V and 3 bases from J, with 6 bases in between. The CDR3 spans 12 residues. CDR3 in DNA: TGTGCCAGCTCACCGGCCCTCTACGAGCAGTACTTC. Translated: CASSPALYEQYF.

In regard to this clone: The sample contains more than one DNA sequence encoding this CDR3. The chain is built from TRBV5-1 and TRBJ2-3; D may be TRBD2 (6 bases). The V gene's germline CDR1 is SGHRS and CDR2 YFSETQ. This CDR3 has 14 residues. V was clipped by 4 bases and J by 0 bases, with 9 bases between them. CDR3: CASSTGTSTDTQYF. CDR3 coding DNA: TGCGCCAGCAGCACGGGGACTAGCACAGATACGCAGTATTTT.

The sample holds a few counts of this clone. This CDR3 reads CAHRAGGGYGYTF. In nucleotides, the CDR3 is TGTGCCCATAGGGCGGGGGGTGGCTATGGCTACACCTTC. This chain connects TRBV21-1 to TRBJ1-2. TRBV21-1 is designated a pseudogene. This CDR3 spans 13 amino acids.

The CDR3 here is CASSQGQANDEQFF. In DNA, the CDR3 is TGTGCCAGCAGCCAAGGGCAGGCTAACGATGAGCAGTTCTTC. V usage is TRBV3-1 (or the pseudogene TRBV3-2) and J usage is TRBJ2-1; no clear D. V was shortened by 1 base and J by 8 bases, with 12 bases between the two germline ends. CDR1 and CDR2 from the germline V gene are LGHDT and YNNKEL (reference sequence). The CDR3 extends over 14 amino acids.

This clone was observed a handful of times. V and J are TRBV29-1 and TRBJ2-1; 11 bases line up with TRBD2. The germline V gene encodes CDR1 SQVTM and CDR2 ANQGSEA. The trim removed 6 bases at V and 8 bases at J, leaving 12 bases unmatched. The CDR3 runs 15 residues. The CDR3 region has the DNA TGCAGCGTGAACTTAGCGGGAGGGCCGCGCGATGAGCAGTTCTTC. Translating it yields CSVNLAGGPRDEQFF.

This clone was detected a few times. The chain has TRBV9 and TRBJ2-7; the match to TRBD2 covers 8 bases. The CDR3 spans 16 residues. Trimming took 0 bases from V and 2 from J; bases not matched to a gene: 7. The germline V gene encodes CDR1 SGDLS and CDR2 YYNGEE. CDR3 in DNA: TGTGCCAGCAGCGTAGGGGGCGGGGGGTTCCCCTACGAGCAGTACTTC. Its protein is CASSVGGGGFPYEQYF.

This rearrangement joins TRBV19 to TRBJ2-1, with 8 bases identical to TRBD2. V gave up 7 bases and J gave up 3 bases; unmatched junction bases: 17. Per germline, CDR1 LNHDA and CDR2 SQIVND (reference sequence). This CDR3 region has 18 residues. CDR3 bases: TGTGCCAGTACTAAACTAGCGGCAACAACCGGAGGCTACAATGAGCAGTTCTTC. Translated: CASTKLAATTGGYNEQFF.

The chain has TRBV30 and TRBJ1-1, with D tentatively TRBD1 (5 bases). The CDR3 runs to 13 residues. V was clipped by 2 bases and J by 1 base, with 8 bases between them. Germline-derived CDR1 and CDR2 are GTSNPN and SVGIG (reference sequence). The CDR3 nucleotides read TGTGCCTGGAGTAGGGGATGGAACACTGAAGCTTTCTTT. The encoded protein is CAWSRGWNTEAFF.

This clone showed up many times. V and J are TRBV7-2 and TRBJ1-2; weak D call: TRBD1 (6 bases). This CDR3 region has 15 residues. Germline V gene sequence: CDR1 SGHTA, CDR2 FQGNSA. Trimming took 5 bases from V and 0 from J, leaving 13 bases between them. CDR3: CASSIRDKANYGYTF. In DNA, the CDR3 is TGTGCCAGCAGCATCCGGGACAAAGCTAACTATGGCTACACCTTC.

V and J are TRBV5-5 and TRBJ1-1; no reliable D call. The CDR3 runs 13 residues. CDR1 and CDR2 (germline): SGHKS, YYEKEE (reference sequence). The ends were cut back, 0 bases at V and 6 bases at J, with 9 bases in the middle. The CDR3 DNA reads as TGTGCCAGCAGCTTGGGCAGTTGGTCTGAAGCTTTCTTT. Encoded protein: CASSLGSWSEAFF.

This clone appeared once. The gene calls are TRBV27 and TRBJ1-3, with D possibly matching TRBD1 (5 bases). The V gene's germline CDR1 is MNHEY and CDR2 SMNVEV (reference sequence). Trimming left V 6 bases short and J 0 bases short, with 15 bases between. There are 16 residues in the CDR3. Written as DNA, the CDR3 is TGTGCCAGCAGAGAAGCGACCGACAGCTCTGGAAACACCATATATTTT. Protein sequence: CASREATDSSGNTIYF.

J is TRBJ1-3 and V is TRBV5-1; 7 positions agree with TRBD1. There are 16 residues in the CDR3. Germline V lookup: CDR1 SGHRS, CDR2 YFSETQ. With V trimmed by 4 bases and J by 0 bases, 7 bases remained unmatched. The DNA of the CDR3 is TGCGCCAGCAGCGAACAGGGGAGCGGCTCTGGAAACACCATATATTTT. Translating gives CASSEQGSGSGNTIYF. The full variable domain, in which reference TRBV5-1 and TRBJ1-3 provide the parts outside the CDR3, is KAGVTQTPRYLIKTRGQQVTLSCSPISGHRSVSWYQQTPGQGLQFLFEYFSETQRNKGNFPGRFSGRQFSNSRSEMNVSTLELGDSALYLCASSEQGSGSGNTIYFGEGSWLTVV.

This sequence joins TRBV19 and TRBJ1-4; weak D call: TRBD1 (5 bases). The V end was cut by 7 bases, the J end by 8 bases, with 14 bases between. The CDR3 runs 13 residues. The germline V gene has CDR1 LNHDA and CDR2 SQIVND (reference sequence). Written as DNA, the CDR3 is TGTGCCAGTACTCTGTGGGGCGGAGAAAAACTGTTTTTT. Protein sequence: CASTLWGGEKLFF. Full variable domain (rest looked up from reference TRBV19 and TRBJ1-4): DGGITQSPKYLFRKEGQNVTLSCEQNLNHDAMYWYRQDPGQGLRLIYYSQIVNDFQKGDIAEGYSVSREKKESFPLTVTSAQKNPTAFYLCASTLWGGEKLFFGSGTQLSVL.

The rearrangement joins TRBV2 to TRBJ2-1, with 11 bases fitting TRBD1. The germline CDR1 and CDR2 sequences are SNHLY and FYNNEI. Unmatched junction bases numbered 6, after V lost 2 bases and J lost 6 bases. This CDR3 has 16 amino acids. For the CDR3, the DNA is TGTGCCAGCAGTGAACCTGGACAGGGGGCGACCAATGAGCAGTTCTTC. Translating it yields CASSEPGQGATNEQFF.

The chain recombines TRBV9 with TRBJ2-7, with D maybe TRBD2 (6 bases). The CDR3 has 15 amino acids. Trimming took 0 bases from V and 3 from J, leaving 13 bases between them. CDR1 is SGDLS, CDR2 YYNGEE, per germline. CDR3 in amino acids: CASSVGAGRNYEQYF. DNA for the CDR3: TGTGCCAGCAGCGTAGGGGCAGGGAGGAACTACGAGCAGTACTTC.

The chain recombines TRBV5-1 with TRBJ1-1; D is perhaps TRBD1 (6 bases). Germline V gives CDR1 SGHRS, CDR2 YFSETQ. The CDR3 runs to 17 residues. V was cut by 1 base and J by 1 base, with 17 bases left in between. CDR3 amino acids: CASSLRGGGYGNTEAFF. In DNA form, the CDR3 reads TGCGCCAGCAGCTTGCGAGGGGGTGGGTATGGGAACACTGAAGCTTTCTTT.

The chain has TRBV29-1 and TRBJ2-1, with TRBD2 matching 7 bases. The germline CDR1 and CDR2 sequences are SQVTM and ANQGSEA. V was clipped by 1 base and J by 5 bases; unmatched bases: 5. The CDR3 is 14 residues long. CDR3 DNA sequence: TGCAGCGTTGAAGGGTGGCTAGCGGACAATGAGCAGTTCTTC. This translates into CSVEGWLADNEQFF.

The chain recombines TRBV7-8 with TRBJ2-2; 10 bases match TRBD2. This CDR3 has 17 amino acids. V was pared by 5 bases and J by 4 bases, with 10 bases of the junction left unmatched. Germline-derived CDR1 and CDR2 are SGHVS and FQNEAQ. CDR3 loop: CASSRNGVAGGTGELFF. The CDR3 nucleotides read TGTGCCAGCAGCCGAAATGGGGTAGCGGGAGGCACCGGGGAGCTGTTTTTT.

A single count supports this clone. The CDR3 reads CASSPTSSWSSYEQYF. CDR3 coding DNA: TGTGCCAGCAGCCCGACTAGCTCCTGGAGCTCCTACGAGCAGTACTTC. V and J are TRBV5-6 and TRBJ2-7, with 7 bases lining up with TRBD2. The germline CDR1 and CDR2 sequences are SGHDT and YYEEEE. Losses at the gene ends were 4 bases for V and 0 bases for J; bases not matched to a gene: 10. The CDR3 sequence is 16 residues long.

The V gene is TRBV19, the J gene TRBJ2-1; 11 nucleotides align to TRBD2. Germline CDR1 LNHDA, CDR2 SQIVND (reference sequence). This CDR3 has 16 residues. V trimming: 3 bases; J trimming: 0 bases; junction bases outside the gene matches: 1. CDR3 residues: CASSISGGVSYNEQFF. The CDR3 DNA is TGTGCCAGTAGTATTAGCGGGGGGGTCTCCTACAATGAGCAGTTCTTC.

The chain has TRBV11-2 and TRBJ2-7; tentative D call: TRBD2 (6 bases). V was clipped by 5 bases and J by 6 bases, with 17 bases between them. CDR1 is SGHAT and CDR2 is FQNNGV in the germline V gene. The CDR3 has 14 amino acids. In nucleotides, the CDR3 is TGTGCCAGCAGCCCCCTGGGGGGTAAGGGCGAGCAGTACTTC. Translating it yields CASSPLGGKGEQYF. The full variable domain, with the rest looked up from reference TRBV11-2 and TRBJ2-7, is EAGVAQSPRYKIIEKRQSVAFWCNPISGHATLYWYQQILGQGPKLLIQFQNNGVVDDSQLPKDRFSAERLKGVDSTLKIQPAKLEDSAVYLCASSPLGGKGEQYFGPGTRLTVT.

The gene calls are TRBV5-6 and TRBJ1-1; D not resolved. Between the trimmed V and J ends, which lost 5 bases and 5 bases, there was a span of 10 bases. There are 12 residues in the CDR3. Germline CDR1 and CDR2: SGHDT and YYEEEE. CDR3 sequence: CASSIGRTEAFF. In DNA, the CDR3 is TGTGCCAGCAGTATAGGGAGGACTGAAGCTTTCTTT.

The DNA for the CDR3 is TGTGCCAGCCACTTGGGGCTGTGGGGAAATAGCAATCAGCCCCAGCATTTT. The encoded protein is CASHLGLWGNSNQPQHF. The chain links TRBV7-3 to TRBJ1-5, with a possible D match to TRBD1 (5 bases). Germline V gene lookup returns CDR1 SGHTA and CDR2 FQGTGA. The CDR3 has 17 residues. Trimming removed 8 bases from V and 0 bases from J, with 20 bases in between.

This clone came up a few times. V and J are TRBV5-1 and TRBJ1-1, with no clear D. Trimming took 7 bases from V and 0 from J, leaving 10 bases between them. The CDR3 is made up of 13 amino acids. Germline V gene data show CDR1 as SGHRS and CDR2 as YFSETQ. The CDR3 region has the DNA TGCGCCAGCCAAGAGGCTGTGAACACTGAAGCTTTCTTT. Residues: CASQEAVNTEAFF. Drawing the rest from reference TRBV5-1 and TRBJ1-1, the complete variable domain is KAGVTQTPRYLIKTRGQQVTLSCSPISGHRSVSWYQQTPGQGLQFLFEYFSETQRNKGNFPGRFSGRQFSNSRSEMNVSTLELGDSALYLCASQEAVNTEAFFGQGTRLTVV.

V gene TRBV6-4 combines with J gene TRBJ1-2; D gene uncertain. Germline loops: CDR1 MRHNA, CDR2 SNTAGT. CDR3 size: 15 residues. Trimming removed 0 bases at V and 4 bases at J, with 12 bases between. The CDR3 DNA follows: TGTGCCAGCAGTGACTCGACCTTGGGCAGCTATGGCTACACCTTC. Translated, it gives CASSDSTLGSYGYTF.

The chain is built from TRBV19 and TRBJ2-1; the match to TRBD2 covers 7 bases. With 2 bases clipped from V and 1 base from J, the junction kept 8 bases outside the gene matches. Per the germline V gene, CDR1 is LNHDA and CDR2 is SQIVND (reference sequence). The CDR3 contains 17 residues. CDR3 in DNA: TGTGCCAGTAGTATAACTAGCGCGACATATTCCTACAATGAGCAGTTCTTC. It codes for CASSITSATYSYNEQFF.